The 11 T cell receptor beta chains below all came from one sample that was sequenced in a study of blood T cell repertoires in COVID-19. Clones were sequenced by immunoSEQ multiplex PCR, and TCRdb holds only the in-frame ones, with some missing. The sample consists of approximately 88,000 clones, over 70% of them appearing once. The sample comprised peripheral blood. All receptors derive from a man aged 50-59 years who had recovered from COVID-19.

The rearrangement joins TRBV2 to TRBJ1-1, with D maybe TRBD1 (5 bases). The germline CDR1 and CDR2 sequences are SNHLY and FYNNEI. Trimming shortened V by 7 bases and J by 0 bases, and 9 bases separated the two germline ends. The CDR3 is made up of 13 amino acids. In DNA, the CDR3 is TGTGCCAGCACTTGGGGCTTGAACACTGAAGCTTTCTTT. Its translation is CASTWGLNTEAFF.

Only one count was recorded for this clone. The V call is TRBV10-3, the J call TRBJ2-7; no clear D gene. CDR1 ENHRY and CDR2 SYGVKD come from the germline V gene. The CDR3 has 13 amino acids. V was cut by 3 bases and J by 2 bases, with 8 bases left in between. CDR3 sequence reads: CAISDGRTYEQYF. The DNA of the CDR3 is TGTGCCATCAGTGATGGCCGAACCTACGAGCAGTACTTC.

The V call is TRBV19, the J call TRBJ1-5, with 7 bases matching TRBD1. The germline V gene encodes CDR1 LNHDA and CDR2 SQIVND (reference sequence). The CDR3 spans 15 residues. J gave up 2 bases and V 4 bases, and 5 bases lay outside the gene matches. In DNA form, the CDR3 reads TGTGCCAGTAGTACTCACAGGGGACGCAATCAGCCCCAGCATTTT. Translation: CASSTHRGRNQPQHF.

This chain joins TRBV24-1 and TRBJ2-7, with 8 positions matching TRBD2. Germline CDR1 KGHDR, CDR2 SFDVKD. The CDR3 runs to 13 residues. V lost 4 bases and J lost 9; bases outside the gene matches: 7. CDR3 region: CATSDGRVFGQYF. CDR3 DNA sequence: TGTGCCACCAGTGACGGGAGGGTGTTCGGGCAGTACTTC.

The chain is built from TRBV5-1 and TRBJ2-7; D possibly corresponds to TRBD2 (5 bases). The CDR3 covers 17 residues. V was cut by 2 bases and J by 4 bases, with 22 bases left in between. Per germline, CDR1 SGHRS and CDR2 YFSETQ. The CDR3 region is CASSLKPPGPGMYEQYF. The CDR3 DNA reads as TGCGCCAGCAGCTTAAAACCCCCCGGGCCGGGGATGTACGAGCAGTACTTC.

The chain carries TRBV6-5 and TRBJ1-5; no clear D gene. The CDR3 loop spans 13 amino acids. Germline-derived CDR1 and CDR2 are MNHEY and SVGAGI. Deletions cut 7 bases from V and 5 bases from J, with 12 bases between. This CDR3 reads CASKPVSDQPQHF. The CDR3 DNA is TGTGCCAGCAAACCTGTCTCGGATCAGCCCCAGCATTTT.

The J gene is TRBJ2-7, the V gene TRBV6-5; D might be TRBD1 (6 bases). CDR3 length: 12 amino acids. The V and J ends lost 6 bases and 3 bases respectively, with 9 bases between them. The V gene's germline CDR1 is MNHEY and CDR2 SVGAGI. The CDR3 here is CASRADSYEQYF. CDR3 in DNA: TGTGCCAGCAGAGCGGACAGCTACGAGCAGTACTTC.

This clone has more than one count but fewer than ten. The chain combines TRBV27 with TRBJ1-5; possibly TRBD1 for D (6 bases). The CDR3 runs to 17 residues. Germline CDR1 is MNHEY and CDR2 is SMNVEV (reference sequence). Deletions cut 5 bases from V and 2 bases from J, with 19 bases between. The CDR3 nucleotides read TGTGCCAGCAGTGGGTCAGGGGCCTTGGCTGGCAATCAGCCCCAGCATTTT. As protein: CASSGSGALAGNQPQHF.

V and J are TRBV5-1 and TRBJ2-7; possible D gene TRBD2, 5 bases. Trimming stripped 0 bases from V and 6 bases from J, with 16 bases between. The CDR3 spans 15 residues. From germline, CDR1 is SGHRS and CDR2 YFSETQ. This chain's CDR3 is CASSLELTGTVEQYF. The CDR3 DNA follows: TGCGCCAGCAGCTTGGAGCTTACGGGAACCGTCGAGCAGTACTTC.

The J gene is TRBJ2-1, the V gene TRBV3-1 (or the pseudogene TRBV3-2), with 7 bases that match TRBD2. V dropped 4 bases and J dropped 6; count of bases not matched to a gene: 9. In germline, CDR1 is LGHDT, CDR2 YNNKEL (reference sequence). The CDR3 spans 15 residues. CDR3 sequence (DNA): TGTGCCAGCAGCCGCCAGGGCGGGAGCGGCAATGAGCAGTTCTTC. Its translation: CASSRQGGSGNEQFF.

The gene calls are TRBV7-9 and TRBJ2-5; 8 positions match TRBD2. The CDR3 covers 17 residues. After removal of 0 bases from V and 0 bases from J, the junction contained 6 bases not matched to a gene. Germline V gene lookup returns CDR1 SEHNR and CDR2 FQNEAQ (reference sequence). Here the CDR3 DNA reads TGTGCCAGCAGCTTAGCCCGCCAGCGGGGGTACCAAGAGACCCAGTACTTC. Translated: CASSLARQRGYQETQYF.